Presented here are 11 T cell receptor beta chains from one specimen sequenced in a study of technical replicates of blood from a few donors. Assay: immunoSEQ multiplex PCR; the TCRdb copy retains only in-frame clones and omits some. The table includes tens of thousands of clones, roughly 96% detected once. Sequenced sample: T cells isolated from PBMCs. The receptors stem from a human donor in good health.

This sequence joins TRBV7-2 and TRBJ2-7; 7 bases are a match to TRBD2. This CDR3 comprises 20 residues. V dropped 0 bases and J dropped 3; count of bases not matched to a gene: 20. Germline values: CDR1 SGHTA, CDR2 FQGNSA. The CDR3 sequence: CASSLAYNLEHWREFYEQYF. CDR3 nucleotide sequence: TGTGCCAGCAGCTTAGCGTATAACCTTGAACACTGGCGGGAGTTCTACGAGCAGTACTTC.

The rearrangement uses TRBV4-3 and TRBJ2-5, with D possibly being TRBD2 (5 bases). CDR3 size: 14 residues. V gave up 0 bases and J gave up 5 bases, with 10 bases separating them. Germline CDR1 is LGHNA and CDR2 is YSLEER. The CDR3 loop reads CASSQDLGGETQYF. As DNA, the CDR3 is TGCGCCAGCAGCCAAGATCTCGGAGGCGAGACCCAGTACTTC.

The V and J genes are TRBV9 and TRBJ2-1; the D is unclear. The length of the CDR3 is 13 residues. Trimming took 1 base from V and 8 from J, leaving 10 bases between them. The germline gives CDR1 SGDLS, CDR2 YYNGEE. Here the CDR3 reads CASSVWLSDEQFF. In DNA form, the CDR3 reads TGTGCCAGCAGCGTATGGCTTTCCGATGAGCAGTTCTTC.

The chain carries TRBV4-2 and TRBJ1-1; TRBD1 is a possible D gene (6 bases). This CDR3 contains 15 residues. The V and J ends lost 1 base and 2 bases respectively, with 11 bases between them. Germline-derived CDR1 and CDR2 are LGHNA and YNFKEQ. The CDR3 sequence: CASSQADRENTEAFF. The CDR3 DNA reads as TGTGCCAGCAGCCAAGCGGACAGAGAAAACACTGAAGCTTTCTTT.

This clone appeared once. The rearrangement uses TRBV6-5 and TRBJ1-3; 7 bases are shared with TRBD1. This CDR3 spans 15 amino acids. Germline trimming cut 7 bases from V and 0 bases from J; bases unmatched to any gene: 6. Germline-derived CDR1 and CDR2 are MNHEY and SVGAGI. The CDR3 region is CASKWTGYSGNTIYF. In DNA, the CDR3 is TGTGCCAGCAAATGGACAGGATACTCTGGAAACACCATATATTTT.

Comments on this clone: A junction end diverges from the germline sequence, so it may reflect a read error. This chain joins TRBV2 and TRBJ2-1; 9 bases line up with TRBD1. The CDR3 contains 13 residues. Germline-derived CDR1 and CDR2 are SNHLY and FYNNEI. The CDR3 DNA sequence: TGTGCCAGCATTGAAGGGACAGGGCCCTTTAGTGTCTTC. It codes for CASIEGTGPFSVF.

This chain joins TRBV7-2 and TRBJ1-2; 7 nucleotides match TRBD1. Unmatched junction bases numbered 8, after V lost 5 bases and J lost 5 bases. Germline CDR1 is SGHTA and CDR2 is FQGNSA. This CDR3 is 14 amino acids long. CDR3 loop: CASSLMGQLYGYTF. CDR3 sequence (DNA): TGTGCCAGCAGCCTAATGGGACAGCTTTATGGCTACACCTTC. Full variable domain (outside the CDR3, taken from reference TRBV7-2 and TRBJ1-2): GAGVSQSPSNKVTEKGKDVELRCDPISGHTALYWYRQSLGQGLEFLIYFQGNSAPDKSGLPSDRFSAERTGGSVSTLTIQRTQQEDSAVYLCASSLMGQLYGYTFGSGTRLTVV.

The chain's CDR3 is CASSLEGGDHNEQFF. DNA for the CDR3: TGTGCCAGCAGCTTAGAGGGCGGGGACCACAATGAGCAGTTCTTC. The rearrangement links TRBV11-3 to TRBJ2-1; TRBD2 might be the D (6 bases). Germline-derived CDR1 and CDR2 are SGHNT and YENEEA. The CDR3 is 15 amino acids. Trimming took 0 bases from V and 5 from J, leaving 11 bases between them.

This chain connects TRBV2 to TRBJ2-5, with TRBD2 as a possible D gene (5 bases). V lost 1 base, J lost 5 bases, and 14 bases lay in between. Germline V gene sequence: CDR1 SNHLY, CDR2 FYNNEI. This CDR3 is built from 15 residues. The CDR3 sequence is CASSEGRVSKETQYF. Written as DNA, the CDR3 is TGTGCCAGCAGTGAAGGGCGGGTCTCGAAGGAGACCCAGTACTTC.

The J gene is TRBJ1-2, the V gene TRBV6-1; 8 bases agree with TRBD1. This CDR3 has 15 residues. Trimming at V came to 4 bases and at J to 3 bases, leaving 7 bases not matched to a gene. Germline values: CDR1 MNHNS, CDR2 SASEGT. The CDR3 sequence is CASSAPKQGDYGYTF. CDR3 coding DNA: TGTGCCAGCAGTGCCCCTAAACAGGGGGACTATGGCTACACCTTC.

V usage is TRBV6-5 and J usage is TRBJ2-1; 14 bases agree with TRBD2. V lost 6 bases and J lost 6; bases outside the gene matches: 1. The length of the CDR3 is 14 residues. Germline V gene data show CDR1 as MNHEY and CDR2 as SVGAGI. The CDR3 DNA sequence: TGTGCCAGCAGCGGACTAGCGGGAGGCAATGAGCAGTTCTTC. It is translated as CASSGLAGGNEQFF.